This T cell receptor (beta chain) was profiled in a study of a mutant IDH1 vaccine in newly diagnosed glioma. Libraries were prepared by immunoSEQ multiplex PCR; TCRdb keeps only in-frame clonotypes and omits some of them. The sample yields approximately 110,000 clones, approximately 87% seen once. Noted time point: week 11, during vaccination. Vaccination comprised doses that each held 300 ug of mutant IDH1 20-mer peptide, plus topical imiquimod. As concerns this clone: Its target is not known.

Sequencing used PBMCs, obtained from a glioma patient whose treatment included an IDH1 peptide vaccine. This receptor was obtained from a woman in her fifties or sixties with glioma.

CDR3 DNA sequence: TGTGCCAGCAGCTTCAGGGGTCGCTCGGCTGAAGCTTTCTTT. It yields the protein CASSFRGRSAEAFF. This sequence joins TRBV5-6 and TRBJ1-1; TRBD1 might be the D (6 bases). This CDR3 is built from 14 residues. The V and J ends lost 2 bases and 6 bases respectively, with 14 bases between them. Germline values: CDR1 SGHDT, CDR2 YYEEEE.